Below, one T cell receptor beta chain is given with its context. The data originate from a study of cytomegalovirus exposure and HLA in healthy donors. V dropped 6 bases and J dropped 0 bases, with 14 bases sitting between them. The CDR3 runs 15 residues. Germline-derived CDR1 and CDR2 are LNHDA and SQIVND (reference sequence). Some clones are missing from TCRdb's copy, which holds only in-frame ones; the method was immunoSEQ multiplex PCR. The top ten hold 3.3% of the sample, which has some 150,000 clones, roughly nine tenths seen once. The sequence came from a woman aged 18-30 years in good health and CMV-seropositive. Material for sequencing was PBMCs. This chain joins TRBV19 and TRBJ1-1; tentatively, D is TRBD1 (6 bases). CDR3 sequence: CASSRTASMNTEAFF. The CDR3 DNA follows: TGTGCCAGTAGCCGGACAGCCTCCATGAACACTGAAGCTTTCTTT.